In its sample, the clone carrying this TCR beta chain was seen many times. From RNA transcripts, TCR beta CDR3 regions were amplified. The TCR CDR3 was amplified in a first-round RT-PCR using the HTBI primer set. TCRdb recomputed calls from the multiplex PCR reads with MiXCR, one row per CDR3 protein. The sample includes more than 300,000 distinct CDR3 sequences, roughly a sixth of them seen just once. This CDR3 region has 12 residues. Germline V lookup: CDR1 SGHRS, CDR2 YFSETQ. Trimming removed 0 bases from V and 7 bases from J, with 8 bases in between. This record belongs to a study of T cells in Graves' hyperthyroidism and ophthalmopathy. Sample collection date corresponds to first hyperthyroidism diagnosis, prior to any ophthalmopathy symptoms.

This sequence joins TRBV5-1 and TRBJ2-7; no firm D call. This clonotype was sampled from a woman aged 25 to 45 with Graves' hyperthyroidism that later progressed to Graves' ophthalmopathy. The sample comprised blood. The CDR3 region is CASSLEPREQYF. Written as DNA, the CDR3 is TGCGCCAGCAGCTTGGAACCCCGTGAGCAGTACTTC.